Below are 10 T cell receptor beta chains sequenced from a single sample in a study of control samples from healthy donors and cancer patients. Assay used: immunoSEQ multiplex PCR; TCRdb lists only in-frame clones, some missing. The sample yields under 95,000 clones, 91% seen once. The sequenced material came from blood. The receptors originated from a woman between 25 and 40 years old in good health.

V usage is TRBV6-6 and J usage is TRBJ2-2; D uncertain. Trimming cost V 7 bases and J 1 base, with 13 bases left between them. The germline V gene encodes CDR1 MNHNY and CDR2 SVGAGI (reference sequence). CDR3 length: 15 residues. This CDR3 reads CASNVGYGNTGELFF. DNA of the CDR3: TGTGCCAGCAACGTAGGTTATGGGAACACCGGGGAGCTGTTTTTT.

The chain joins TRBV18 to TRBJ2-3; TRBD1 agrees at 12 bases. The CDR3 contains 16 residues. Trimming took 6 bases from V and 5 from J; bases not matched to a gene: 9. Germline values: CDR1 KGHSH, CDR2 LQKENI. The CDR3 spells CASSPPGTGGRDTQYF. In DNA, the CDR3 is TGTGCCAGCTCCCCGCCGGGGACAGGGGGCAGAGATACGCAGTATTTT.

V gene TRBV19 combines with J gene TRBJ2-2; D might be TRBD2 (6 bases). V shed 0 bases and J shed 4 bases, with 9 bases lying between them. This CDR3 region has 15 residues. Germline-derived CDR1 and CDR2 are LNHDA and SQIVND (reference sequence). The CDR3 spells CASSIDRRGTGELFF. In nucleotides, the CDR3 is TGTGCCAGTAGTATAGATAGGAGGGGCACCGGGGAGCTGTTTTTT.

The gene calls are TRBV18 and TRBJ2-3, with unresolved D. This CDR3 region has 16 residues. In germline, CDR1 is KGHSH, CDR2 LQKENI. V was shortened by 3 bases and J by 1 base, with 14 bases between the two germline ends. CDR3 residues: CASSPIRSRGTDTQYF. The CDR3 DNA sequence: TGTGCCAGCTCACCCATTCGATCAAGGGGCACAGATACGCAGTATTTT.

The V gene is TRBV7-8, the J gene TRBJ2-6, with D uncertain. The CDR3 consists of 18 residues. Per germline, CDR1 SGHVS and CDR2 FQNEAQ. The V end was cut by 3 bases, the J end by 4 bases, with 19 bases between. In DNA, the CDR3 is TGTGCCAGCAGCTTGTGGTTCTCTTCCCAGCCCGGGGCCAACGTCCTGACTTTC. The encoded protein is CASSLWFSSQPGANVLTF.

This chain links TRBV5-4 with TRBJ2-2, with TRBD1 identical over 8 bases. The V segment lost 4 bases and the J segment 3 bases; nucleotides outside the gene matches: 5. This CDR3 comprises 15 residues. In germline, CDR1 is SGHNT, CDR2 YYREEE (reference sequence). CDR3 loop: CASSPRTGYTGELFF. The CDR3 DNA reads TGTGCCAGCAGCCCCCGGACAGGGTACACCGGGGAGCTGTTTTTT.

The chain recombines TRBV28 with TRBJ1-1, with unresolved D. The CDR3 has 15 amino acids. CDR1 and CDR2 (germline): MDHEN, SYDVKM. The ends were cut back, 1 base at V and 0 bases at J, with 9 bases in the middle. CDR3 DNA sequence: TGTGCCAGCAGTTTATTGGGCAGCCTGAACACTGAAGCTTTCTTT. It codes for CASSLLGSLNTEAFF.

This chain joins TRBV5-1 and TRBJ1-1; no reliable D call. Germline lookup yields CDR1 SGHRS and CDR2 YFSETQ. The CDR3 spans 15 residues. Trimming stripped 0 bases from V and 1 base from J, with 10 bases between. The CDR3 sequence: CASSLVVSGNTEAFF. The DNA for the CDR3 is TGCGCCAGCAGCTTGGTGGTAAGTGGGAACACTGAAGCTTTCTTT.

This clone came up a few times. The chain joins TRBV6-4 to TRBJ2-3, with D unresolved. The CDR3 runs 14 residues. Trimming stripped 8 bases from V and 0 bases from J, with 12 bases between. Looked up from germline, CDR1 is MRHNA and CDR2 is SNTAGT. The DNA of the CDR3 is TGTGCCAGCTCGGAAAAGGGTAGCACAGATACGCAGTATTTT. Amino acids: CASSEKGSTDTQYF.

A note on this clone: Additional DNA sequences in this sample encode the identical CDR3. The CDR3 DNA follows: TGCGCCAGCAGCCTGGACAGGAATAATTCACCCCTCCACTTT. Translation gives CASSLDRNNSPLHF. The rearrangement links TRBV5-1 to TRBJ1-6, with 7 bases matching TRBD1. Trimming removed 4 bases from V and 5 bases from J; junction bases left unmatched: 3. The CDR3 is made up of 14 amino acids. CDR1 and CDR2 (germline): SGHRS, YFSETQ. The full variable domain, its missing parts supplied by reference TRBV5-1 and TRBJ1-6, is KAGVTQTPRYLIKTRGQQVTLSCSPISGHRSVSWYQQTPGQGLQFLFEYFSETQRNKGNFPGRFSGRQFSNSRSEMNVSTLELGDSALYLCASSLDRNNSPLHFGNGTRLTVT.